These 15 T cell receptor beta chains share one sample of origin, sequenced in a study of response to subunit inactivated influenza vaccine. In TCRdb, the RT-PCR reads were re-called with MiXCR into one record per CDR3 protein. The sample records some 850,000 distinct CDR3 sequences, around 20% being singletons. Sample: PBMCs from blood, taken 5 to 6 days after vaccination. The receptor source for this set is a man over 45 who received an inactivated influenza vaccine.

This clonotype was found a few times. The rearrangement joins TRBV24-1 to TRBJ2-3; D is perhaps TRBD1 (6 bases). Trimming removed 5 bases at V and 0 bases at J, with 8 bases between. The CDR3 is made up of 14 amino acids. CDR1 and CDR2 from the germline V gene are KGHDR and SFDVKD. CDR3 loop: CATSARGSTDTQYF. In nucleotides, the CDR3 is TGTGCCACCAGTGCTAGGGGGAGCACAGATACGCAGTATTTT.

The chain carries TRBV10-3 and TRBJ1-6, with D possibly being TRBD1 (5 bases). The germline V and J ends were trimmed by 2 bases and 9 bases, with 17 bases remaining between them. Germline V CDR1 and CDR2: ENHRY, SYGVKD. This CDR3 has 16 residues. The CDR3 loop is CAISEVAGTLSSPLHF. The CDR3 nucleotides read TGTGCCATCAGTGAGGTCGCAGGGACCCTTAGTTCACCCCTCCACTTT.

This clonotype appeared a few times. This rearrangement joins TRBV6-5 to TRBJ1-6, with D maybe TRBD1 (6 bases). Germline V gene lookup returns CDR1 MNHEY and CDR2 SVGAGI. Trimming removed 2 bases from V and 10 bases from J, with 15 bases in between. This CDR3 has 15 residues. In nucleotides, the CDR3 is TGTGCCAGCAGTTACAGGACAGTTGGAGGGTCACCCCTCCACTTT. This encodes CASSYRTVGGSPLHF.

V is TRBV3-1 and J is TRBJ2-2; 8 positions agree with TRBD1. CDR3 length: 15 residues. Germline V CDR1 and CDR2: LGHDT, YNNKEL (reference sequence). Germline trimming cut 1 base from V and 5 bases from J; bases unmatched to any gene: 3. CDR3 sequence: CASSQGGQATGELFF. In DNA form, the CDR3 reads TGTGCCAGCAGCCAAGGGGGACAGGCTACCGGGGAGCTGTTTTTT.

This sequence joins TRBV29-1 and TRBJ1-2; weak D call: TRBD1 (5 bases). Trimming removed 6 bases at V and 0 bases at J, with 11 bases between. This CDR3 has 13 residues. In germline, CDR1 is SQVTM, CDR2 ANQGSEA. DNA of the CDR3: TGCAGCGTAGACAGTAGTGCTAACTATGGCTACACCTTC. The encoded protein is CSVDSSANYGYTF.

CDR3 residues: CASSQDGQNNQPQHF. Written as DNA, the CDR3 is TGCGCCAGCAGCCAAGATGGACAGAACAATCAGCCCCAGCATTTT. The V call is TRBV4-1, the J call TRBJ1-5; D is perhaps TRBD1 (6 bases). Trimming stripped 0 bases from V and 3 bases from J, with 9 bases between. Germline V gene data show CDR1 as MGHRA and CDR2 as YSYEKL. The CDR3 totals 15 residues.

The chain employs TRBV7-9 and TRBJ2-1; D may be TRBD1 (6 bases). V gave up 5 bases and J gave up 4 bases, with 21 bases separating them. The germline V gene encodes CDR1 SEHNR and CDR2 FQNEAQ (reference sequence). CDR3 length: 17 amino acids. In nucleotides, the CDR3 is TGTGCCAGCAGCATGGTCGCCTGGGACAAGGGTTACAATGAGCAGTTCTTC. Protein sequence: CASSMVAWDKGYNEQFF. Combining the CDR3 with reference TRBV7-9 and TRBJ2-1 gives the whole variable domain DTGVSQNPRHKITKRGQNVTFRCDPISEHNRLYWYRQTLGQGPEFLTYFQNEAQLEKSRLLSDRFSAERPKGSFSTLEIQRTEQGDSAMYLCASSMVAWDKGYNEQFFGPGTRLTVL.

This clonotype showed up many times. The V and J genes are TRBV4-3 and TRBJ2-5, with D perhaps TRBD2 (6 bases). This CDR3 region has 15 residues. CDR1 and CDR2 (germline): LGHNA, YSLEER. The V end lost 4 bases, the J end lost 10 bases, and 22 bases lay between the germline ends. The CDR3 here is CASSRTRLGTSDQYF. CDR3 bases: TGCGCCAGCAGCCGCACTCGACTAGGGACGAGTGACCAGTACTTC.

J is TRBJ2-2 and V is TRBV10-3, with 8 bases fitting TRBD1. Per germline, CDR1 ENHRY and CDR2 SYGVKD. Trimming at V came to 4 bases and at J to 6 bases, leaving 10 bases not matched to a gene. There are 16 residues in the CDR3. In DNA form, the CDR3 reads TGTGCCATCAGTGCGGGCACAGGGGGGAAGTCCGGGGAGCTGTTTTTT. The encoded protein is CAISAGTGGKSGELFF.

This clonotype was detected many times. CDR3 in amino acids: CAISEVAGVSYEQYF. DNA of the CDR3: TGTGCCATCAGTGAGGTGGCGGGAGTTTCCTACGAGCAGTACTTC. The chain uses TRBV10-3 and TRBJ2-7, with 7 nucleotides matching TRBD2. Looked up from germline, CDR1 is ENHRY and CDR2 is SYGVKD. The CDR3 is made up of 15 amino acids. With V trimmed by 2 bases and J by 1 base, 5 bases remained unmatched.

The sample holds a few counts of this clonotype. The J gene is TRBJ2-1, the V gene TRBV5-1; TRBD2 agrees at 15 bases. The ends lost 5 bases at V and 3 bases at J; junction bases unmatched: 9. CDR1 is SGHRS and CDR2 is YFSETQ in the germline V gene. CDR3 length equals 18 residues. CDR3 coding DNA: TGCGCCAGCAGTTCCGGACTAGCGGGAGGGGGGTACTACAATGAGCAGTTCTTC. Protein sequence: CASSSGLAGGGYYNEQFF.

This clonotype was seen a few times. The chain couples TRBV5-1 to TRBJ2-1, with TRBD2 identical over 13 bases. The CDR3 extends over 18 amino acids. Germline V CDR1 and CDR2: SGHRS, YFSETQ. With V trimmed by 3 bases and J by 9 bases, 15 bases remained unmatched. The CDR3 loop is CASSSGLAGVSSFVEQFF. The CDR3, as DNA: TGCGCCAGCAGCTCCGGACTAGCGGGAGTCAGCTCCTTTGTTGAGCAGTTCTTC.

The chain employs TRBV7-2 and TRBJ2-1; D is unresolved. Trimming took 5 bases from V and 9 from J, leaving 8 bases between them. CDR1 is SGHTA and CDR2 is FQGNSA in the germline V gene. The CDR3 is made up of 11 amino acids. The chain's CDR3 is CASSAWGEQFF. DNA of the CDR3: TGTGCCAGCAGCGCCTGGGGTGAGCAGTTCTTC.

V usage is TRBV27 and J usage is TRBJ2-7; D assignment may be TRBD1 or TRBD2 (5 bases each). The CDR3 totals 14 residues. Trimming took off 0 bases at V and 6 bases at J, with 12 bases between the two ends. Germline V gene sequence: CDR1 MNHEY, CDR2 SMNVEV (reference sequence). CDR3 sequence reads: CASSLSGVVSEQYF. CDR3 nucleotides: TGTGCCAGCAGTTTATCGGGGGTGGTGTCCGAGCAGTACTTC.

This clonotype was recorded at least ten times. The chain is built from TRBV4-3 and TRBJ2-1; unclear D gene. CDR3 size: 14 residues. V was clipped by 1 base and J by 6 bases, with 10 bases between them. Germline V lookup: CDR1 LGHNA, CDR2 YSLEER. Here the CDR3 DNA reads TGCGCCAGCAGCCAAGCTGTGGCTGTCAATGAGCAGTTCTTC. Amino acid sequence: CASSQAVAVNEQFF.